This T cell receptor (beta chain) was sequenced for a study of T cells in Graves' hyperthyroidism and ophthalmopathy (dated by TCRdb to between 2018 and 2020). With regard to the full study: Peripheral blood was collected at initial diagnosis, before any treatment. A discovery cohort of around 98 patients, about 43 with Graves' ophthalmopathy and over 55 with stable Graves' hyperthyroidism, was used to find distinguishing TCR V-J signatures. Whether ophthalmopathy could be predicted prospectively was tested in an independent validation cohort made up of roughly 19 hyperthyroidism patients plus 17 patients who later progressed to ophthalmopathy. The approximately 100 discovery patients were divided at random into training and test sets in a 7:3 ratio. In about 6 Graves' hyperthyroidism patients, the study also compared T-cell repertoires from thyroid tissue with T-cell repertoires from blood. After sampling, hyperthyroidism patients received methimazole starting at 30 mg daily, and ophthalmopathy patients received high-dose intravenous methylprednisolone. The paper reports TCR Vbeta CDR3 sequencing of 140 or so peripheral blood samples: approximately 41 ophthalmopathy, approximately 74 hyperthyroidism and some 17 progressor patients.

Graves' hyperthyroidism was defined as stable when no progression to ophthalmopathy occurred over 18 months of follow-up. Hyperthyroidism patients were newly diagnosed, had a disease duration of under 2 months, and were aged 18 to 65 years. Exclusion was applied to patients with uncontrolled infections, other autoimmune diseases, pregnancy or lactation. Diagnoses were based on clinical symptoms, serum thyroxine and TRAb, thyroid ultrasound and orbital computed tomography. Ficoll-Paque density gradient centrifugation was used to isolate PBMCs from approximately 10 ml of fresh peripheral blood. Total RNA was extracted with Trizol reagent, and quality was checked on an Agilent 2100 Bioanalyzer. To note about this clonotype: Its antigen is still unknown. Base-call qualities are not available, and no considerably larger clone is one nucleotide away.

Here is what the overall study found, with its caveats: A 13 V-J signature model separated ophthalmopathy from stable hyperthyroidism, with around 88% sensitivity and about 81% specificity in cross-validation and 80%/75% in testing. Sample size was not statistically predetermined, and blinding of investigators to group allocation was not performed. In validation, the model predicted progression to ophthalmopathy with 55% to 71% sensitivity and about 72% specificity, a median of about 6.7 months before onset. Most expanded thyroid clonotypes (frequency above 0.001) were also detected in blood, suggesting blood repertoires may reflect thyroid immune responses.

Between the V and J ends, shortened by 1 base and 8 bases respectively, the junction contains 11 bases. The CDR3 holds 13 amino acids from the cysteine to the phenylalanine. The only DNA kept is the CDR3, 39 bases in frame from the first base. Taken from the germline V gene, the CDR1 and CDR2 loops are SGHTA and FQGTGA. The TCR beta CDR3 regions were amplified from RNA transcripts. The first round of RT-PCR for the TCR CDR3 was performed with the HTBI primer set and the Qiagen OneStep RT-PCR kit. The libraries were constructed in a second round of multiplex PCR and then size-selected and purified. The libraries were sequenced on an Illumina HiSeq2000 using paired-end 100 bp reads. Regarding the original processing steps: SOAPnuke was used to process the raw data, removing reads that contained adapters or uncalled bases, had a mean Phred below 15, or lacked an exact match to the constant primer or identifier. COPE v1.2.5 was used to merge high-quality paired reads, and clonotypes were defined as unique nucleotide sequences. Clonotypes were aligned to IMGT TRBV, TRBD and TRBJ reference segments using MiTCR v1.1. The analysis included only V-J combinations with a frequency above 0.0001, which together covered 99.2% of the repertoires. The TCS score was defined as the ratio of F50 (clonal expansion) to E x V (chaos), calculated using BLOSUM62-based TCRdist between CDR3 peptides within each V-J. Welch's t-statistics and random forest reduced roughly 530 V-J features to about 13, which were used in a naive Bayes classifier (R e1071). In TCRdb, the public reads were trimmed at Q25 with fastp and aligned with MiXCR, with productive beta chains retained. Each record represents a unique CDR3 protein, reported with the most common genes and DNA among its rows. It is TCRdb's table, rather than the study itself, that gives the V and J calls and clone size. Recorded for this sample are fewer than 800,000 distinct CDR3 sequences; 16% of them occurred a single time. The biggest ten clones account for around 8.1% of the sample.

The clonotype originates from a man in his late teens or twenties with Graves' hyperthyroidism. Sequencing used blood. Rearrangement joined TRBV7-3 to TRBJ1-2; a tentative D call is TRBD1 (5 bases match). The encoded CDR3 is CASSLRDGGGYTF. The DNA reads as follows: TGTGCCAGCAGCTTAAGGGACGGAGGGGGCTACACCTTC.